These 21 T cell receptor beta chains originate from one sample sequenced in a study of T cell responses to AZD1222 COVID-19 vaccine. Measured with immunoSEQ multiplex PCR; TCRdb has only the in-frame clones, and not every one. The sample lists around 170,000 clones; 80% to 90% were seen once. The input for sequencing was peripheral blood, taken 28 days after the second AZD1222 dose. These receptors were taken from an adult who received the AZD1222 COVID-19 vaccine.

The chain joins TRBV11-3 to TRBJ2-7; 7 bases agree with TRBD1. Trimming removed 1 base from V and 6 bases from J; junction bases left unmatched: 6. This CDR3 is 14 amino acids long. Germline CDR1 reads SGHNT; CDR2 reads YENEEA. The CDR3, as DNA: TGTGCCAGCAGCTTAGTCCGGGACAGCTCCGAGCAGTACTTC. Translating gives CASSLVRDSSEQYF. Supplemented by reference TRBV11-3 and TRBJ2-7, the full variable domain reads EAGVVQSPRYKIIEKKQPVAFWCNPISGHNTLYWYLQNLGQGPELLIRYENEEAVDDSQLPKDRFSAERLKGVDSTLKIQPAELGDSAVYLCASSLVRDSSEQYFGPGTRLTVT.

This clone was detected a few times. J is TRBJ1-1 and V is TRBV5-1, with 7 positions matching TRBD1. In germline, CDR1 is SGHRS, CDR2 YFSETQ. With V trimmed by 4 bases and J by 4 bases, 10 bases remained unmatched. This CDR3 contains 15 residues. In DNA, the CDR3 is TGCGCCAGCAGCAGGTCACAGGGGACGGGCACTGAAGCTTTCTTT. Its translation: CASSRSQGTGTEAFF.

The V call is TRBV5-1, the J call TRBJ1-1; 8 positions match TRBD1. The V and J ends lost 0 bases and 5 bases, in that order; junction bases with no gene match: 12. Germline loops: CDR1 SGHRS, CDR2 YFSETQ. This CDR3 has 17 residues. This chain's CDR3 is CASSLALGQGGGTEAFF. DNA for the CDR3: TGCGCCAGCAGCTTGGCCTTAGGACAGGGAGGAGGGACTGAAGCTTTCTTT.

The table lists this clone with a count of one. V gene TRBV5-1 combines with J gene TRBJ1-1, with 12 bases fitting TRBD1. Germline loops: CDR1 SGHRS, CDR2 YFSETQ. The CDR3 is 16 amino acids. V shed 4 bases, J shed 5 bases, and the junction held 9 bases outside the gene matches. As DNA, the CDR3 is TGCGCCAGCAGCCAATGGGACAGGGGGCTTGGAACTGAAGCTTTCTTT. This translates into CASSQWDRGLGTEAFF.

The J gene is TRBJ1-5, the V gene TRBV3-1 (or the pseudogene TRBV3-2), with TRBD1 identical over 8 bases. Germline V lookup: CDR1 LGHDT, CDR2 YNNKEL (reference sequence). The CDR3 totals 15 residues. The V segment lost 8 bases and the J segment 0 bases; nucleotides outside the gene matches: 6. The CDR3 here is CASVTGGFSNQPQHF. The CDR3 DNA follows: TGTGCCAGCGTCACAGGGGGATTTAGCAATCAGCCCCAGCATTTT.

CDR3 sequence: CASSDRLAGVTKMLHNEQFF. CDR3 coding DNA: TGTGCCAGTAGTGATAGACTAGCGGGGGTGACTAAGATGTTACACAATGAGCAGTTCTTC. This chain uses TRBV19 with TRBJ2-1, with TRBD2 identical over 12 bases. The CDR3 length is 20 residues. With 5 bases clipped from V and 5 bases from J, the junction kept 19 bases outside the gene matches. Germline assignment: CDR1 LNHDA and CDR2 SQIVND (reference sequence).

The rearrangement joins TRBV6-1 to TRBJ2-5; TRBD2 matches at 12 bases. The CDR3 consists of 16 residues. CDR1 MNHNS and CDR2 SASEGT come from the germline V gene. Unmatched junction bases numbered 3, after V lost 1 base and J lost 3 bases. The CDR3 sequence: CASSEGASGGEETQYF. Written as DNA, the CDR3 is TGTGCCAGCAGTGAAGGGGCTAGCGGGGGGGAAGAGACCCAGTACTTC.

As concerns this clone: This sample also contains other DNA sequences that code for the same CDR3. The rearrangement links TRBV28 to TRBJ1-5; D is unresolved. Germline loops: CDR1 MDHEN, CDR2 SYDVKM. This CDR3 is 12 amino acids long. V was trimmed by 5 bases and J by 4 bases, leaving 6 bases between them. CDR3 bases: TGTGCCAGCAGTCCCCTTAATCAGCCCCAGCATTTT. Translated, it gives CASSPLNQPQHF.

The genes are TRBV2 and TRBJ2-3; D is possibly TRBD1 (6 bases). In germline, CDR1 is SNHLY, CDR2 FYNNEI. CDR3 length equals 13 residues. V shed 6 bases and J shed 2 bases, with 9 bases lying between them. CDR3 protein: CASSGDITDTQYF. CDR3 sequence (DNA): TGTGCCAGCAGCGGGGACATCACAGATACGCAGTATTTT.

In DNA, the CDR3 is TGTGCCAGCAGTTACTCGAGGACAGGCCTCCAAAGCACAGATACGCAGTATTTT. Translated: CASSYSRTGLQSTDTQYF. The V and J genes are TRBV6-2 or TRBV6-3 and TRBJ2-3, with 7 bases fitting TRBD1. This CDR3 contains 18 residues. The J segment lost 0 bases and the V segment lost 0 bases, leaving 9 bases of the junction unmatched. Germline V CDR1 and CDR2: MNHEY, SVGEGT.

The rearrangement uses TRBV3-1 (or the pseudogene TRBV3-2) and TRBJ1-1; 7 nucleotides match TRBD1. This CDR3 region has 14 residues. Per the germline V gene, CDR1 is LGHDT and CDR2 is YNNKEL (reference sequence). Trimming at V came to 4 bases and at J to 2 bases, leaving 4 bases not matched to a gene. This CDR3 reads CASSLRDSNTEAFF. DNA for the CDR3: TGTGCCAGCAGCCTGCGGGACAGTAACACTGAAGCTTTCTTT.

The gene calls are TRBV19 and TRBJ1-1, with 11 bases that match TRBD1. The V gene end was trimmed by 9 bases and the J gene end by 11 bases; junction bases not matched to a gene: 5. The CDR3 loop spans 11 amino acids. In germline, CDR1 is LNHDA, CDR2 SQIVND (reference sequence). The DNA of the CDR3 is TGTGCCAGCTCAGGGGACAGGGGGGCTTTCTTT. Translating gives CASSGDRGAFF.

The rearrangement joins TRBV12-3 or TRBV12-4 to TRBJ2-1; D is uncertain. This CDR3 spans 12 amino acids. V lost 7 bases, J lost 4 bases, and 8 bases lay in between. The CDR3 region has the DNA TGTGCCAGCAACTCAGGTTACAATGAGCAGTTCTTC. As protein: CASNSGYNEQFF.

The DNA for the CDR3 is TGTGCCAGCAGCCAAGATATGGGGGCGCGGGACTATGGCTACACCTTC. It encodes CASSQDMGARDYGYTF. The chain couples TRBV4-2 to TRBJ1-2; TRBD1 might be the D (6 bases). Germline V gives CDR1 LGHNA, CDR2 YNFKEQ. Trimming took 0 bases from V and 3 from J, leaving 14 bases between them. This CDR3 comprises 16 residues.

The rearrangement joins TRBV6-5 to TRBJ1-1; TRBD1 might be the D (5 bases). The CDR3 consists of 13 residues. V was cut by 5 bases and J by 7 bases, with 14 bases left in between. Germline values: CDR1 MNHEY, CDR2 SVGAGI. As DNA, the CDR3 is TGTGCCAGCAGTCCTCCCGGGACCCTTGAAGCTTTCTTT. As protein: CASSPPGTLEAFF.

V gene TRBV14 combines with J gene TRBJ1-2, with a weak D call TRBD1 (5 bases). The V and J ends lost 5 bases and 3 bases respectively, with 16 bases between them. The length of the CDR3 is 15 residues. The V gene's germline CDR1 is SGHDN and CDR2 FVKESK. This CDR3 is CASSKGHPTYYGYTF. The CDR3 bases are TGTGCCAGCAGCAAAGGACACCCGACTTACTATGGCTACACCTTC.

The V and J genes are TRBV7-2 and TRBJ1-6; a weak D match, TRBD1 (5 bases). Germline-derived CDR1 and CDR2 are SGHTA and FQGNSA. This CDR3 comprises 15 residues. Trimming shortened V by 4 bases and J by 7 bases, and 14 bases separated the two germline ends. CDR3 DNA sequence: TGTGCCAGCAGCTCGCACGGGGGTCGGAATTCACCCCTCCACTTT. It translates to CASSSHGGRNSPLHF.

This chain uses TRBV7-8 with TRBJ1-3; unclear D gene. The CDR3 runs 15 residues. Germline V gene lookup returns CDR1 SGHVS and CDR2 FQNEAQ. The V end lost 1 base, the J end lost 0 bases, and 7 bases lay between the germline ends. In nucleotides, the CDR3 is TGTGCCAGCAGCTTAGACAGCCGCTCTGGAAACACCATATATTTT. It translates to CASSLDSRSGNTIYF.

This sequence joins TRBV7-2 and TRBJ2-7; possibly TRBD2 for D (7 bases). Germline values: CDR1 SGHTA, CDR2 FQGNSA. The germline V and J ends were trimmed by 0 bases and 3 bases, with 12 bases remaining between them. This CDR3 region has 15 residues. CDR3 protein: CASSLASGDIYEQYF. DNA of the CDR3: TGTGCCAGCAGCTTAGCAAGCGGGGACATCTACGAGCAGTACTTC.

J is TRBJ1-2 and V is TRBV7-2, with 7 bases lining up with TRBD1. V lost 2 bases, J lost 2 bases, and 2 bases stayed unmatched. Germline assignment: CDR1 SGHTA and CDR2 FQGNSA. The CDR3 length is 14 residues. The CDR3 DNA sequence: TGTGCCAGCAGCTTACAACAGGGGAACTATGGCTACACCTTC. It codes for CASSLQQGNYGYTF.

J is TRBJ2-7 and V is TRBV3-1 (or the pseudogene TRBV3-2), with 8 bases matching TRBD1. The junction had 5 bases not matched to a gene; V was cut back by 1 base and J by 0 bases. Germline CDR1 is LGHDT and CDR2 is YNNKEL (reference sequence). The CDR3 is made up of 16 amino acids. CDR3 in amino acids: CASSQGQGAGSYEQYF. CDR3 nucleotide sequence: TGTGCCAGCAGCCAAGGGCAGGGGGCGGGCTCCTACGAGCAGTACTTC.